The next 2 T cell receptor beta chains were all read from a single sample in a study of T cells in Graves' hyperthyroidism and ophthalmopathy. Amplification of TCR beta CDR3 regions used RNA as the template. Primed by the HTBI set, a first-round RT-PCR was run on the TCR CDR3. TCRdb analysed the multiplex PCR reads with MiXCR anew, one entry per CDR3 protein. The sample shows about 590,000 distinct CDR3 sequences, 15% to 19% of them seen only once. The sample taken for sequencing was blood. The receptors derive from a woman aged 30 to 39 with Graves' hyperthyroidism.

This sequence joins TRBV4-1 and TRBJ2-7, with TRBD1 matching 11 bases. Per germline, CDR1 MGHRA and CDR2 YSYEKL. The CDR3 runs 17 residues. V shed 0 bases and J 2 bases; nucleotides not matched to a gene: 6. The CDR3 spells CASSQDPGQGDTYEQYF. The CDR3 DNA follows: TGCGCCAGCAGCCAAGACCCGGGACAGGGGGACACCTACGAGCAGTACTTC.

The chain links TRBV7-9 to TRBJ2-1; 8 bases map to TRBD2. The trim removed 5 bases at V and 4 bases at J, leaving 13 bases unmatched. From germline, CDR1 is SEHNR and CDR2 FQNEAQ (reference sequence). CDR3 length: 17 residues. The DNA for the CDR3 is TGTGCCAGCAGCCTGATTTCAGGACTAGCCCCATACAATGAGCAGTTCTTC. It encodes CASSLISGLAPYNEQFF. Combining the CDR3 with reference TRBV7-9 and TRBJ2-1 gives the whole variable domain DTGVSQNPRHKITKRGQNVTFRCDPISEHNRLYWYRQTLGQGPEFLTYFQNEAQLEKSRLLSDRFSAERPKGSFSTLEIQRTEQGDSAMYLCASSLISGLAPYNEQFFGPGTRLTVL.